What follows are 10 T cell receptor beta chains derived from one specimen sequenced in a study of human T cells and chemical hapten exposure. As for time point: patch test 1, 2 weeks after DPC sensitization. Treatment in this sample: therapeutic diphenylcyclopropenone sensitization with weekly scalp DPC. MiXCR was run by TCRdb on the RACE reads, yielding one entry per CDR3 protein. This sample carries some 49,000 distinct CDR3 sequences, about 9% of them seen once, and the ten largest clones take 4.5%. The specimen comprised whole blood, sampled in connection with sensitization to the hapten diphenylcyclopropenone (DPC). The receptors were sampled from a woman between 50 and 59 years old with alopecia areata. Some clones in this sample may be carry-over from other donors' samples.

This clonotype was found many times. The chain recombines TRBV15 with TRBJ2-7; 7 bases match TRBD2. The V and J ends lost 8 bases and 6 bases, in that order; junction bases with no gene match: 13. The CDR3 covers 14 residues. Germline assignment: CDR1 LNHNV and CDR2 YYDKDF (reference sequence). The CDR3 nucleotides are TGTGCCACCGGGGGACCGGGAGGACCCGGCGAGCAGTACTTC. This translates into CATGGPGGPGEQYF.

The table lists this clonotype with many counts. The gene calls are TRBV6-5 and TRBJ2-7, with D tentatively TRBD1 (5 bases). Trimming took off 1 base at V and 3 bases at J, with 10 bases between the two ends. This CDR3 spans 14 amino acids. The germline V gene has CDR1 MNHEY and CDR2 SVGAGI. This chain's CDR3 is CASSYLAGYYEQYF. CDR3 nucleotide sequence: TGTGCCAGCAGTTACTTGGCAGGGTACTACGAGCAGTACTTC.

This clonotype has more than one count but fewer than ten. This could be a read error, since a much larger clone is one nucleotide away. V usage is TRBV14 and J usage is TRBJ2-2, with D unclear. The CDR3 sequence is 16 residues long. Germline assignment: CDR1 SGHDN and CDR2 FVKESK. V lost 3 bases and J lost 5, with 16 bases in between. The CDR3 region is CASSQIRVIGTGELFF. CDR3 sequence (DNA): TGTGCCAGCAGCCAGATCCGGGTCATTGGGACCGGGGAGCTGTTTTTT. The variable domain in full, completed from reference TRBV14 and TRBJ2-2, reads EAGVTQFPSHSVIEKGQTVTLRCDPISGHDNLYWYRRVMGKEIKFLLHFVKESKQDESGMPNNRFLAERTGGTYSTLKVQPAELEDSGVYFCASSQIRVIGTGELFFGEGSRLTVL.

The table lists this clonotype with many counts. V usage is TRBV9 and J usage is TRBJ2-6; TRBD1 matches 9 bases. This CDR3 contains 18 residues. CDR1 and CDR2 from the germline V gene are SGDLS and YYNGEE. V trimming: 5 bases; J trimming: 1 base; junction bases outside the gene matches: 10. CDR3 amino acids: CASSGAGTGRSGANVLTF. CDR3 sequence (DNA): TGTGCCAGCAGTGGGGCCGGGACAGGGAGGTCTGGGGCCAACGTCCTGACTTTC. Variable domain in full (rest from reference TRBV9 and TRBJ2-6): DSGVTQTPKHLITATGQRVTLRCSPRSGDLSVYWYQQSLDQGLQFLIQYYNGEERAKGNILERFSAQQFPDLHSELNLSSLELGDSALYFCASSGAGTGRSGANVLTFGAGSRLTVL.

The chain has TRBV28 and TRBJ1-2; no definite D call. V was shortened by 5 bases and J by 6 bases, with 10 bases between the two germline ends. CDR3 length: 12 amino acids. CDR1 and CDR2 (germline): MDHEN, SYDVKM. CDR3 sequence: CASSPPIHGYTF. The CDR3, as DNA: TGTGCCAGCAGTCCCCCGATACATGGCTACACCTTC.

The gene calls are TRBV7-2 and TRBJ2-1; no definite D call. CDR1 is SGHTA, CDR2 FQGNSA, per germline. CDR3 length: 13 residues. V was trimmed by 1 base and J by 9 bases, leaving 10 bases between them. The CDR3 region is CASSLGRPVEQFF. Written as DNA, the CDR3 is TGTGCCAGCAGCTTAGGCCGGCCGGTTGAGCAGTTCTTC.

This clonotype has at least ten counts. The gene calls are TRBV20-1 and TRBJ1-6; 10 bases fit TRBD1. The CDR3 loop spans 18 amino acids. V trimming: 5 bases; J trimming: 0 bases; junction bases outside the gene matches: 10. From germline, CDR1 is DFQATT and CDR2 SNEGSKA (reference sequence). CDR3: CSAQTFGQGVSYNSPLHF. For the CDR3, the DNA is TGCAGTGCTCAAACGTTCGGACAGGGGGTCTCCTATAATTCACCCCTCCACTTT.

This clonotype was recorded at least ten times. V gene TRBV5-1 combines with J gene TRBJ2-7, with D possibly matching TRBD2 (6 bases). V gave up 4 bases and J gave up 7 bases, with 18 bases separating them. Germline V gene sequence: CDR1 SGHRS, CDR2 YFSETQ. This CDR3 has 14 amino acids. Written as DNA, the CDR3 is TGCGCCAGCAGCCTACCCGGGAGCGTTGGTGAGCAGTACTTC. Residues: CASSLPGSVGEQYF.

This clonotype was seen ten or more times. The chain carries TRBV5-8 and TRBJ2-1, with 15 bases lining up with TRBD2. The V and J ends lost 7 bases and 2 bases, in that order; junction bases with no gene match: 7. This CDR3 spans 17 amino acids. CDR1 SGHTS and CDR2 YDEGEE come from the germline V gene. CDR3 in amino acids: CASHGGTSGRTYNEQFF. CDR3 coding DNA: TGTGCCAGCCACGGAGGGACTAGCGGGAGGACCTACAATGAGCAGTTCTTC. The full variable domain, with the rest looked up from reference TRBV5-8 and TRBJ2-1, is EAGVTQSPTHLIKTRGQQATLRCSPISGHTSVYWYQQALGLGLQFLLWYDEGEERNRGNFPPRFSGRQFPNYSSELNVNALELEDSALYLCASHGGTSGRTYNEQFFGPGTRLTVL.

This chain's CDR3 is CASSPPGGQNSPLHF. DNA of the CDR3: TGTGCCAGCTCACCACCTGGGGGACAGAATTCACCCCTCCACTTT. V is TRBV18 and J is TRBJ1-6; TRBD1 matches at 7 bases. The CDR3 is made up of 15 amino acids. Losses at the gene ends were 0 bases for V and 7 bases for J; bases not matched to a gene: 3. The V gene's germline CDR1 is KGHSH and CDR2 LQKENI.